The TCR beta chain described here comes from a study of T cell repertoires in cytomegalovirus infection. Study-level background: Both a matching HLA type and CMV infection were indicated by public TCR beta signatures.

Note on this clonotype: Its antigen remains unidentified.

MiXCR was run by TCRdb on the reads, yielding one entry per CDR3 protein. The sample lists about 770,000 distinct CDR3 sequences; almost 30% were seen once. Whole-study results and caveats: CMV-specific HLA-C-restricted TCR beta clonotypes dominated the ex vivo response.

Germline CDR1 and CDR2: SQVTM and ANQGSEA. This CDR3 is built from 12 residues. Trimming left V 4 bases short and J 4 bases short, with 10 bases between. The chain joins TRBV29-1 to TRBJ1-2; TRBD1 might be the D (5 bases). The source of this sequence is a human donor in good health (CMV status not recorded). Some clones in this sample may be carry-over from other donors' samples. The specimen was cultured CD8+ T cells from PBMCs, collected from culture after CMV antigen stimulation. The CDR3 bases are TGCAGCGTTGTGGGGCAGCCCTATGGCTACACCTTC. As protein: CSVVGQPYGYTF.